Described below is a single T cell receptor (beta chain) sequence and its context. This entry is derived from a study of blood T cell repertoires in COVID-19. The authors' processing: Nucleated cell counts were estimated from reference gene primer amplification. Generated by immunoSEQ multiplex PCR, the TCRdb table keeps only in-frame clones and is missing some. The V and J calls and clone size were taken over from that table, and D and trimming were inferred from the DNA. The sample shows 300,000 or so clones, over 70% of them seen only once. The V gene end was trimmed by 3 bases and the J gene end by 3 bases; junction bases not matched to a gene: 6. This CDR3 contains 16 residues. Germline values: CDR1 LNHDA, CDR2 SQIVND (reference sequence).

The V gene is TRBV19, the J gene TRBJ2-7, with TRBD2 matching 12 bases. This sequence was found in a woman aged 40 to 50 who had recovered from COVID-19. The sequenced sample was peripheral blood. For the CDR3, the DNA is TGTGCCAGTAGTATGAGGACTAGCGGGGTTTACTACGAGCAGTACTTC. Translation: CASSMRTSGVYYEQYF.